Listed here are 9 T cell receptor beta chains from one sample, sequenced in a study of blood T cell dynamics during melanoma immunotherapy. Specified time point: week 3, after first cycle of checkpoint inhibitor. Sequencing was performed with immunoSEQ multiplex PCR; in TCRdb, only in-frame clones are kept and a portion is missing. The sample has around 6,700 clones; about 85% are singletons. The sample consisted of blood, taken from a patient treated with checkpoint blockade. The source is a human donor with melanoma. Some clones in this sample may be carry-over from other donors' samples.

This clone was seen only once. The chain couples TRBV4-1 to TRBJ1-1; TRBD1 might be the D (5 bases). The V end was cut by 5 bases, the J end by 7 bases, with 14 bases between. Per germline, CDR1 MGHRA and CDR2 YSYEKL. CDR3 length: 13 amino acids. The CDR3 region is CASSTSRAGEAFF. The CDR3 region has the DNA TGCGCCAGCAGCACTTCCAGGGCCGGTGAAGCTTTCTTT.

V gene TRBV7-9 combines with J gene TRBJ2-3; perhaps TRBD2 as D (5 bases). The germline V gene encodes CDR1 SEHNR and CDR2 FQNEAQ (reference sequence). V lost 5 bases and J lost 6, with 21 bases in between. This CDR3 comprises 16 residues. CDR3 sequence: CASSPGLDWTVDTQYF. The CDR3, as DNA: TGTGCCAGCAGCCCCGGATTGGACTGGACCGTCGATACGCAGTATTTT.

This rearrangement joins TRBV10-3 to TRBJ1-5, with D possibly being TRBD1 (6 bases). Deletions cut 8 bases from V and 3 bases from J, with 8 bases between. This CDR3 is built from 12 residues. In germline, CDR1 is ENHRY, CDR2 SYGVKD. Written as DNA, the CDR3 is TGTGCCATCGGGGGCCCCAATCAGCCCCAGCATTTT. Translating it yields CAIGGPNQPQHF.

V gene TRBV12-5 combines with J gene TRBJ2-1, with 7 bases lining up with TRBD2. The length of the CDR3 is 15 residues. V was pared by 6 bases and J by 4 bases, with 9 bases of the junction left unmatched. From germline, CDR1 is LGHNT and CDR2 FRNRAP. CDR3 bases: TGTGCTAGTGGGAATGATTTGGGAGGGTACAATGAGCAGTTCTTC. As protein: CASGNDLGGYNEQFF.

As concerns this clone: A far larger clone is just one base off, so this is likely a read error. The chain carries TRBV9 and TRBJ1-1; no clear D gene. The V gene's germline CDR1 is SGDLS and CDR2 YYNGEE. V lost 3 bases and J lost 4, with 10 bases in between. CDR3 length: 13 amino acids. CDR3 protein: CASSEFWGTEAFF. Written as DNA, the CDR3 is TGTGCCAGCAGCGAGTTTTGGGGCACTGAAGCTTTCTTT.

This clone was seen once. As DNA, the CDR3 is TGTGCCAGCAGCCGCCCGGGCGGTTCCTACGAGCAGTACTTC. Translating gives CASSRPGGSYEQYF. The chain is built from TRBV5-6 and TRBJ2-7; D not certain. The CDR3 covers 14 residues. V was clipped by 4 bases and J by 1 base, with 12 bases between them. Germline CDR1 reads SGHDT; CDR2 reads YYEEEE.

This clone occurred a few times. The chain links TRBV7-9 to TRBJ1-6, with D unresolved. The germline V gene has CDR1 SEHNR and CDR2 FQNEAQ (reference sequence). V lost 2 bases to trimming and J lost 9 bases, with 11 bases between them. CDR3 length: 14 residues. Written as DNA, the CDR3 is TGTGCCAGCAGCTTATCGGGGTTACGTTCACCCCTCCACTTT. This encodes CASSLSGLRSPLHF.

The chain joins TRBV4-3 to TRBJ1-5; D ambiguous. The CDR3 is made up of 13 amino acids. The V gene lost 5 bases and the J gene lost 4 bases, with 9 bases spanning the gap. The germline V gene encodes CDR1 LGHNA and CDR2 YSLEER. In DNA form, the CDR3 reads TGCGCCAGCAGCATGGACCAAAATCAGCCCCAGCATTTT. Translating gives CASSMDQNQPQHF.

This chain uses TRBV7-9 with TRBJ2-5; tentative D call: TRBD1 (6 bases). The V and J ends lost 5 bases and 7 bases respectively, with 17 bases between them. Germline CDR1 SEHNR, CDR2 FQNEAQ (reference sequence). This CDR3 region has 14 residues. CDR3 residues: CASSDIQGRGTQYF. CDR3 nucleotide sequence: TGTGCCAGCAGCGATATACAGGGCCGTGGGACCCAGTACTTC.